This T cell receptor (beta chain) is from a study of CD8 T cells in ankylosing spondylitis. The germline V gene encodes CDR1 PRHDT and CDR2 FYEKMQ (reference sequence). V trimming: 5 bases; J trimming: 5 bases; junction bases outside the gene matches: 7. This CDR3 is built from 14 residues. TCRdb re-called the 5' RACE reads through MiXCR, storing one row per CDR3 protein. The data show over 30,000 distinct CDR3 sequences, about an eighth seen once. The study's findings and limits: Some motif variants were previously reported in reactive arthritis synovial fluid and blood.

Worth noting for this clonotype: Its antigen is not identified.

Input material: synovial fluid, either unsorted or a sorted T cell fraction (not recorded which). The J gene is TRBJ2-7, the V gene TRBV13; 9 bases agree with TRBD1. The source of this sequence is a male donor with ankylosing spondylitis. The DNA of the CDR3 is TGTGCCAGCAGCACTCGACAGGGGGGGCACGAGCAGTACTTC. It specifies CASSTRQGGHEQYF.